The 25 T cell receptor beta chains listed next were all sequenced from one sample in a study of CD8+ T cells in alopecia areata. Extraction and reverse transcription of RNA yielded cDNA as the sequencing template. Sequencing was performed with immunoSEQ multiplex PCR; in TCRdb, only in-frame clones are kept and a portion is missing. The table includes roughly 150,000 clones, 80% to 90% detected once. The source material was CD8+ T cells sorted from blood, sampled at week 0. All receptors derive from a human donor with alopecia areata.

The chain uses TRBV6-5 and TRBJ2-7; D not resolved. Looked up from germline, CDR1 is MNHEY and CDR2 is SVGAGI. The CDR3 covers 13 residues. Trimming cost V 6 bases and J 5 bases, with 14 bases left between them. For the CDR3, the DNA is TGTGCCAGCAGCCTAGGGTCTACCCACGAGCAGTACTTC. It yields the protein CASSLGSTHEQYF.

This clone was counted a few times. The chain links TRBV11-2 to TRBJ2-3, with a tentative D call TRBD2 (5 bases). Germline CDR1 is SGHAT and CDR2 is FQNNGV. Deletions cut 4 bases from V and 5 bases from J, with 13 bases between. The CDR3 has 14 amino acids. The CDR3 loop is CASSSRVGKDTQYF. CDR3 DNA sequence: TGTGCCAGCAGCTCGCGGGTCGGGAAAGATACGCAGTATTTT.

This chain joins TRBV6-1 and TRBJ1-1; D gene unclear. CDR1 is MNHNS and CDR2 is SASEGT in the germline V gene. V was clipped by 2 bases and J by 5 bases, with 15 bases between them. This CDR3 spans 15 amino acids. The chain's CDR3 is CASSESGKWDTEAFF. The CDR3 nucleotides are TGTGCCAGCAGTGAATCGGGGAAGTGGGATACTGAAGCTTTCTTT.

This rearrangement joins TRBV9 to TRBJ1-2; D is unclear. The V end lost 8 bases, the J end lost 6 bases, and 20 bases lay between the germline ends. Germline V gene sequence: CDR1 SGDLS, CDR2 YYNGEE. There are 14 residues in the CDR3. CDR3 coding DNA: TGTGCCAGTAACGGCGGGGTGAGGGCTGATGGCTACACCTTC. It encodes CASNGGVRADGYTF.

This chain joins TRBV5-4 and TRBJ2-7; 7 bases fit TRBD1. The germline CDR1 and CDR2 sequences are SGHNT and YYREEE (reference sequence). This CDR3 has 13 residues. The trim removed 1 base at V and 12 bases at J, leaving 10 bases unmatched. This CDR3 is CASSLWGTADTYF. CDR3 DNA: TGTGCCAGCAGCTTGTGGGGGACAGCCGATACGTACTTC. The variable domain in full, with the rest retrieved from reference TRBV5-4 and TRBJ2-7, is ETGVTQSPTHLIKTRGQQVTLRCSSQSGHNTVSWYQQALGQGPQFIFQYYREEENGRGNFPPRFSGLQFPNYSSELNVNALELDDSALYLCASSLWGTADTYFGPGTRLTVT.

This chain links TRBV29-1 with TRBJ2-7; maybe TRBD1 (5 bases). Germline loops: CDR1 SQVTM, CDR2 ANQGSEA. The V gene lost 4 bases and the J gene lost 6 bases, with 10 bases spanning the gap. This CDR3 region has 11 residues. CDR3: CSVVRAGEQYF. The CDR3, as DNA: TGCAGCGTTGTCAGGGCAGGCGAGCAGTACTTC.

V gene TRBV7-8 combines with J gene TRBJ2-3; D perhaps matches TRBD2 (6 bases). The V gene's germline CDR1 is SGHVS and CDR2 FQNEAQ. The CDR3 extends over 14 amino acids. The V end lost 6 bases, the J end lost 2 bases, and 12 bases lay between the germline ends. In DNA, the CDR3 is TGTGCCAGCAGGGGATGGGACTTCACAGATACGCAGTATTTT. Its protein product is CASRGWDFTDTQYF.

The chain uses TRBV5-5 and TRBJ2-5; D remains unclear. There are 12 residues in the CDR3. Germline loops: CDR1 SGHKS, CDR2 YYEKEE (reference sequence). Trimming pared 1 base from V and 4 bases from J, leaving 5 bases between. The CDR3 sequence: CASSLNGETQYF. CDR3 sequence (DNA): TGTGCCAGCAGCTTGAATGGAGAGACCCAGTACTTC.

The chain uses TRBV7-9 and TRBJ2-7; TRBD2 is a possible D gene (5 bases). The CDR3 covers 15 residues. Per germline, CDR1 SEHNR and CDR2 FQNEAQ (reference sequence). V was pared by 5 bases and J by 2 bases, with 16 bases between. The CDR3 region has the DNA TGTGCCAGCAGCCCCCCCGGGGATGGGGCCTACGAGCAGTACTTC. Translated: CASSPPGDGAYEQYF.

V and J are TRBV6-1 and TRBJ2-1, with 8 bases matching TRBD1. The CDR3 has 15 amino acids. Germline CDR1 reads MNHNS; CDR2 reads SASEGT. With V trimmed by 1 base and J by 8 bases, 7 bases remained unmatched. In DNA form, the CDR3 reads TGTGCCAGCAGTGAAGGGGAGACAGGGGCGGATGAGCAGTTCTTC. It encodes CASSEGETGADEQFF.

The J gene is TRBJ2-2, the V gene TRBV7-2, with D maybe TRBD1 (6 bases). The V gene lost 5 bases and the J gene lost 1 base, with 14 bases spanning the gap. The germline CDR1 and CDR2 sequences are SGHTA and FQGNSA. CDR3 length: 16 amino acids. CDR3 coding DNA: TGTGCCAGCAGCGTGCCCGACAGGATGAACACCGGGGAGCTGTTTTTT. It is translated as CASSVPDRMNTGELFF. Using reference TRBV7-2 and TRBJ2-2 for the parts outside the CDR3, the full variable domain is GAGVSQSPSNKVTEKGKDVELRCDPISGHTALYWYRQSLGQGLEFLIYFQGNSAPDKSGLPSDRFSAERTGGSVSTLTIQRTQQEDSAVYLCASSVPDRMNTGELFFGEGSRLTVL.

The V and J genes are TRBV29-1 and TRBJ2-1; D may match TRBD1 or TRBD2 (7 bases each). The CDR3 has 14 amino acids. The V and J ends lost 6 bases and 2 bases respectively, with 14 bases between them. Per germline, CDR1 SQVTM and CDR2 ANQGSEA. The CDR3 loop reads CSVEGAGAYNEQFF. The DNA of the CDR3 is TGCAGCGTGGAGGGGGCGGGGGCCTACAATGAGCAGTTCTTC.

In DNA, the CDR3 is TGTGCCAGCAGTTTCGGCGTCTCCTACGAGCAGTACTTC. Translating gives CASSFGVSYEQYF. The rearrangement joins TRBV27 to TRBJ2-7; D is undetermined. The CDR3 totals 13 residues. Trimming cost V 3 bases and J 0 bases, with 6 bases left between them. Germline V lookup: CDR1 MNHEY, CDR2 SMNVEV (reference sequence).

This clone was seen a few times. The rearrangement uses TRBV27 and TRBJ1-2; a weak D match, TRBD1 (5 bases). V was cut by 6 bases and J by 3 bases, with 14 bases left in between. The CDR3 is 14 residues long. Germline CDR1 and CDR2: MNHEY and SMNVEV (reference sequence). The CDR3 sequence: CASSPGGGYYGYTF. The DNA of the CDR3 is TGTGCCAGCAGCCCCGGGGGAGGGTACTATGGCTACACCTTC.

CDR3 sequence: CAWSGGPVDSYEQYF. The CDR3 region has the DNA TGTGCCTGGAGCGGAGGACCGGTAGACTCCTACGAGCAGTACTTC. V usage is TRBV30 and J usage is TRBJ2-7, with D perhaps TRBD2 (5 bases). The CDR3 runs 15 residues. Germline V gives CDR1 GTSNPN, CDR2 SVGIG (reference sequence). Trimming left V 3 bases short and J 0 bases short, with 15 bases between.

The chain joins TRBV5-8 to TRBJ2-1; the D gene is possibly TRBD2 (5 bases). Germline-derived CDR1 and CDR2 are SGHTS and YDEGEE. This CDR3 is 14 amino acids long. V was pared by 1 base and J by 3 bases, with 8 bases between. The CDR3 bases are TGTGCCAGCAGCTTGAGTCGGGGCTACAATGAGCAGTTCTTC. This translates into CASSLSRGYNEQFF.

In nucleotides, the CDR3 is TGTGCCAGCAGCTGGGGACTTGCGGAGGGGGGTGAGCAGTTCTTC. This sequence encodes CASSWGLAEGGEQFF. This chain uses TRBV7-2 with TRBJ2-1; the D call may be TRBD1 or TRBD2 (6 bases each). This CDR3 is built from 15 residues. Trimming pared 4 bases from V and 9 bases from J, leaving 19 bases between. Germline V gene sequence: CDR1 SGHTA, CDR2 FQGNSA.

This chain joins TRBV27 and TRBJ1-2, with D perhaps TRBD1 (5 bases). The CDR3 is 15 residues long. The germline V and J ends were trimmed by 6 bases and 0 bases, with 14 bases remaining between them. Germline CDR1 and CDR2: MNHEY and SMNVEV (reference sequence). CDR3 region: CASRAGHLSNYGYTF. The CDR3 nucleotides are TGTGCCAGCAGGGCCGGACACCTATCTAACTATGGCTACACCTTC.

The V and J genes are TRBV19 and TRBJ2-1; D might be TRBD2 (6 bases). Germline CDR1 LNHDA, CDR2 SQIVND (reference sequence). CDR3 length: 11 amino acids. The CDR3 loop reads CAGGSYNEQFF. In DNA form, the CDR3 reads TGTGCTGGGGGGTCGTACAATGAGCAGTTCTTC.

The V call is TRBV27, the J call TRBJ1-5; 8 positions agree with TRBD1. In germline, CDR1 is MNHEY, CDR2 SMNVEV (reference sequence). The CDR3 spans 18 residues. V lost 6 bases and J lost 6; bases outside the gene matches: 19. CDR3 in amino acids: CASSTLNGDRWGVQPQHF. In DNA form, the CDR3 reads TGTGCCAGCAGCACCCTGAATGGGGACAGGTGGGGGGTTCAGCCCCAGCATTTT.

The chain links TRBV29-1 to TRBJ2-3; D is perhaps TRBD2 (5 bases). This CDR3 is built from 14 residues. CDR1 and CDR2 (germline): SQVTM, ANQGSEA. V lost 5 bases and J lost 0, with 12 bases in between. Here the CDR3 DNA reads TGCAGCGTTCCTCTGACTACGAGCACAGATACGCAGTATTTT. Protein product: CSVPLTTSTDTQYF.

The chain combines TRBV9 with TRBJ2-3; TRBD2 aligns across 7 bases. The CDR3 sequence is 14 residues long. Trimming took 3 bases from V and 2 from J; bases not matched to a gene: 3. Germline CDR1 SGDLS, CDR2 YYNGEE. The CDR3 nucleotides read TGTGCCAGCAGCGGCGGGGACTACACAGATACGCAGTATTTT. It codes for CASSGGDYTDTQYF.

This sequence joins TRBV27 and TRBJ2-7, with TRBD2 as a possible D gene (7 bases). CDR3 size: 15 residues. The germline CDR1 and CDR2 sequences are MNHEY and SMNVEV (reference sequence). V shed 0 bases and J shed 4 bases, with 13 bases lying between them. Here the CDR3 reads CASSLSEGGLYEQYF. CDR3 in DNA: TGTGCCAGCAGTTTATCGGAGGGGGGGCTTTACGAGCAGTACTTC.

The V call is TRBV30, the J call TRBJ2-1; D is unclear. V was cut by 0 bases and J by 6 bases, with 3 bases left in between. Looked up from germline, CDR1 is GTSNPN and CDR2 is SVGIG (reference sequence). The CDR3 runs 11 residues. The CDR3 reads CAWSVINEQFF. The CDR3 DNA follows: TGTGCCTGGAGTGTAATCAATGAGCAGTTCTTC.

The chain has TRBV7-9 and TRBJ2-1; the D is unclear. CDR1 and CDR2 from the germline V gene are SEHNR and FQNEAQ (reference sequence). This CDR3 has 15 amino acids. V lost 1 base and J 6 bases, leaving 13 bases between the germline ends. CDR3 bases: TGTGCCAGCAGCTTAGTCTGGGTAGAGGCCAATGAGCAGTTCTTC. Protein: CASSLVWVEANEQFF.